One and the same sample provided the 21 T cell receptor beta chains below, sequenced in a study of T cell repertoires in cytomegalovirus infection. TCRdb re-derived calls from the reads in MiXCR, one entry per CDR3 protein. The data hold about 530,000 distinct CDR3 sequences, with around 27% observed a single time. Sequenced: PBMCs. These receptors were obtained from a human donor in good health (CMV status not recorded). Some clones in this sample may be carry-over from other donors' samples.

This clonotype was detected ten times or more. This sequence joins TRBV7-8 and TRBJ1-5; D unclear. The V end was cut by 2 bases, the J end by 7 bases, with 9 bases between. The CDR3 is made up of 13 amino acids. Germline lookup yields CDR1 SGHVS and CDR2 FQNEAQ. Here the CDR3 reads CASSLTSPQPQHF. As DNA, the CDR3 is TGTGCCAGCAGCTTAACGAGTCCCCAGCCCCAGCATTTT.

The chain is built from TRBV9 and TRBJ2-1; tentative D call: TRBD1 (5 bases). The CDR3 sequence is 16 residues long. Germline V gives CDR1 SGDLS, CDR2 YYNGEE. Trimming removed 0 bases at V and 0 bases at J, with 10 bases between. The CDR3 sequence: CASSVGQDNSYNEQFF. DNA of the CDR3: TGTGCCAGCAGCGTAGGGCAGGACAACTCCTACAATGAGCAGTTCTTC.

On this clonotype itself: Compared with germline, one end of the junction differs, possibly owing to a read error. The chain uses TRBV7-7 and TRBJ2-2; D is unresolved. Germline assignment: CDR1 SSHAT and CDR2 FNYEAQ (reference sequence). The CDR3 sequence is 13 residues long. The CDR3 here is CASSLSHTGELFF. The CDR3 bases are TGTGCTAGCAGCTTATCGCACACCGGGGAGCTGTTTTTT.

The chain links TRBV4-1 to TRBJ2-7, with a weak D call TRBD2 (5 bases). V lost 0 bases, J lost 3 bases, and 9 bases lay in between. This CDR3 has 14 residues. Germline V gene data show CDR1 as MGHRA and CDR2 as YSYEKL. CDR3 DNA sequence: TGCGCCAGCAGCCAAGAGGGAGCTAACTACGAGCAGTACTTC. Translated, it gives CASSQEGANYEQYF.

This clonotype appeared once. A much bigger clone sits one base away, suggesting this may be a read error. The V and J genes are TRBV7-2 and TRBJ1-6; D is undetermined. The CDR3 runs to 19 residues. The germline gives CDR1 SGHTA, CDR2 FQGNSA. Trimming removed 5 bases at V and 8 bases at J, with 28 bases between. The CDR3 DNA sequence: TGTGCCAGCAGCCCCGACCTTTTCCATGTCAGGCTTGGGGATTCACCCCTCCACTTT. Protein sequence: CASSPDLFHVRLGDSPLHF.

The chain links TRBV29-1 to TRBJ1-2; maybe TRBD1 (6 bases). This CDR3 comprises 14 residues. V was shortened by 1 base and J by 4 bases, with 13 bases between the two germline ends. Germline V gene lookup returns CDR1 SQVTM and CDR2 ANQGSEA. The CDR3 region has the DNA TGCAGCGTTGAAGGGGGGGGCAGGATCTATGGCTACACCTTC. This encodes CSVEGGGRIYGYTF.

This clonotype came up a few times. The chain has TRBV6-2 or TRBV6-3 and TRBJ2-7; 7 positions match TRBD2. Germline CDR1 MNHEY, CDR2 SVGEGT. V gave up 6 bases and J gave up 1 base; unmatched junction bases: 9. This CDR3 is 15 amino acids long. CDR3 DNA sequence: TGTGCCAGCAGCTACCAGGGACTAACTTCCTACGAGCAGTACGTC. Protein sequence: CASSYQGLTSYEQYV.

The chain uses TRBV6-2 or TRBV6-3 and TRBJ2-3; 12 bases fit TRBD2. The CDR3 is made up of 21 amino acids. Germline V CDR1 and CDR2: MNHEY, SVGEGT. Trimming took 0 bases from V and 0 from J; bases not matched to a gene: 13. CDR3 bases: TGTGCCAGCAGTTACTCGACACTAGCGGGAGGAATTCAACTTAGCACAGATACGCAGTATTTT. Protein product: CASSYSTLAGGIQLSTDTQYF.

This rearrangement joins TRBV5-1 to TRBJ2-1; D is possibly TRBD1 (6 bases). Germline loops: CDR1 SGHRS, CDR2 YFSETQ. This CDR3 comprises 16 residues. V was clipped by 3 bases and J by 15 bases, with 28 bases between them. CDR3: CASSSETRMTGGRSFF. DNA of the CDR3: TGCGCCAGCAGCTCCGAAACGCGAATGACAGGTGGGCGATCGTTCTTC.

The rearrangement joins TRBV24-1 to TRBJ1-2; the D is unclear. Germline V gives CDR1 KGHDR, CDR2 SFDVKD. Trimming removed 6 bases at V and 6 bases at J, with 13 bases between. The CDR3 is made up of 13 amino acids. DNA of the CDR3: TGTGCCACCAGTCACACCCACCTCCATGGCTACACCTTC. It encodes CATSHTHLHGYTF.

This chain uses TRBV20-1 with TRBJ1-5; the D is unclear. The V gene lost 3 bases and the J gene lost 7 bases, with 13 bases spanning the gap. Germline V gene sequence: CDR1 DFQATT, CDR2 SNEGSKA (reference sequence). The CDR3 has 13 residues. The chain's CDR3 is CSARVDPGQPQHF. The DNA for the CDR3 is TGCAGTGCTAGGGTCGATCCCGGACAGCCCCAGCATTTT.

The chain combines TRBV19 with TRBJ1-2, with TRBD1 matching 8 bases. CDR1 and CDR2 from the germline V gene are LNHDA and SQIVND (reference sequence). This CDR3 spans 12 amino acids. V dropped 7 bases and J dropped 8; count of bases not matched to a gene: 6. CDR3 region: CASTGTGFGYTF. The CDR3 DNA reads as TGTGCCAGTACCGGGACAGGTTTCGGCTACACCTTC.

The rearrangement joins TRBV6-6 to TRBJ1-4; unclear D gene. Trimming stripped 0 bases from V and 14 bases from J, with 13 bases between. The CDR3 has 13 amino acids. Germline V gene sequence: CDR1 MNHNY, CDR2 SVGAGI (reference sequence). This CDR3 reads CASSYSNGVSLFF. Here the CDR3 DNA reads TGTGCCAGCAGTTACTCGAATGGGGTCTCTCTGTTTTTT.

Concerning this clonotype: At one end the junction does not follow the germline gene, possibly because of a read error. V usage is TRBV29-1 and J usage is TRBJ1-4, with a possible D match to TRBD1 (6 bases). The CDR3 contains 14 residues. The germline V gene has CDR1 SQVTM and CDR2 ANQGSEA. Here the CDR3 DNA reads TGCAGCGTCGAAGGACAGACAACTAATGAAAAACTGTTTTTT. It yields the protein CSVEGQTTNEKLFF.

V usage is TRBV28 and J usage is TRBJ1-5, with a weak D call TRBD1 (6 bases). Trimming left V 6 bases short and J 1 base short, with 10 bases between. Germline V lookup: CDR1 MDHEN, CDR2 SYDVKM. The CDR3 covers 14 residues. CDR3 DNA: TGTGCCAGCAGAGGGGGAGCAAGCAATCAGCCCCAGCATTTT. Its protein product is CASRGGASNQPQHF.

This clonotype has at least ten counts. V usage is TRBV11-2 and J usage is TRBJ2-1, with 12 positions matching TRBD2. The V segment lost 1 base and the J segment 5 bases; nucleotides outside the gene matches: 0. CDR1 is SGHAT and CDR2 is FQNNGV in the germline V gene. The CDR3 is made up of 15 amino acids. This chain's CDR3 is CASSLGLAGDNEQFF. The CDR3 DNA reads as TGTGCCAGCAGCTTAGGACTAGCGGGAGACAATGAGCAGTTCTTC.

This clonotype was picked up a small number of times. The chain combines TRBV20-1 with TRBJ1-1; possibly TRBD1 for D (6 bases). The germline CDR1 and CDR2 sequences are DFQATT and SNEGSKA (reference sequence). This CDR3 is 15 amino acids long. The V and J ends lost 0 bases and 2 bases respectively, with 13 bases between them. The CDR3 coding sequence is TGCAGTGCTAGAGATTTCGCAGGGGTTAACACTGAAGCTTTCTTT. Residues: CSARDFAGVNTEAFF.

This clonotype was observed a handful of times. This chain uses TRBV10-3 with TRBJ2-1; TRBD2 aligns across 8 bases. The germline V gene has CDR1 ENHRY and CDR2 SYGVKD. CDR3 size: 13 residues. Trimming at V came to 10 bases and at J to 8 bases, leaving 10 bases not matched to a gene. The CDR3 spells CATSGGRRDEQFF. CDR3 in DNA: TGTGCCACCAGCGGGGGCCGGAGGGATGAGCAGTTCTTC.

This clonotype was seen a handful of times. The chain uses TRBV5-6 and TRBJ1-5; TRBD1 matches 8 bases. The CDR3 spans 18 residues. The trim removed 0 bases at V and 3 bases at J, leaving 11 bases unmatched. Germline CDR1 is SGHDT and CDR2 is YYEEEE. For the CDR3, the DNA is TGTGCCAGCAGCTTGGAAGACAGGGGATCATCTGTCAATCAGCCCCAGCATTTT. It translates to CASSLEDRGSSVNQPQHF.

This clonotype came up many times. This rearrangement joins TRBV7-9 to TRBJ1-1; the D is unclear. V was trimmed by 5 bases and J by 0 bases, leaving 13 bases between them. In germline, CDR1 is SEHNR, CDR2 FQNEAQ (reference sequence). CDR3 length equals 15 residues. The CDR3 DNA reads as TGTGCCAGCAGCCCGCACGGGATCATGAACACTGAAGCTTTCTTT. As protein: CASSPHGIMNTEAFF.

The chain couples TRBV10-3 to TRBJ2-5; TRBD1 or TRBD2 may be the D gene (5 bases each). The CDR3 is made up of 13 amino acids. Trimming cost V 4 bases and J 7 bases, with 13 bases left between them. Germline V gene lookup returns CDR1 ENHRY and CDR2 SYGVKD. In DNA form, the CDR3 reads TGTGCCATCAGTGTAGACCCTGGGGGGACCCAGTACTTC. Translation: CAISVDPGGTQYF.